This section outlines one T cell receptor (beta chain) sequence together with its context. This CDR3 is built from 13 residues. V lost 0 bases and J 1 base, leaving 6 bases between the germline ends. The germline CDR1 and CDR2 sequences are SQVTM and ANQGSEA. This entry is derived from a study of OX40 agonist ivuxolimab in advanced cancers. At the level of the study: In this cohort, patients received ivuxolimab, an agonistic anti-OX40 (CD134) antibody. Melanoma, hepatocellular carcinoma, head and neck or renal cell cancer occurred in dose-escalation patients.

Patients who had autoimmune disease history or got systemic immunosuppression were left out. TCRdb keeps only in-frame clones here, not all; method: immunoSEQ multiplex PCR. The repertoire includes around 37,000 clones, approximately 80% of them detected once, and around a fifth sits in the top ten. This chain joins TRBV29-1 and TRBJ1-1; the D is unclear. The clonotype was recovered from an adult with an advanced solid tumor such as melanoma, head and neck, liver or kidney cancer. The sample was CD4+ or CD8+ T cells sorted from blood, taken in a trial of the OX40 agonist ivuxolimab. The CDR3 protein is CSVEDRRNTEAFF. DNA for the CDR3: TGCAGCGTTGAAGATAGGAGGAACACTGAAGCTTTCTTT.